This T cell receptor (beta chain) appears in the sequencing data of a study of T cell responses to AZD1222 COVID-19 vaccine. This clone was seen just once. Measured with immunoSEQ multiplex PCR; TCRdb has only the in-frame clones, and not every one. The sample has some 97,000 clones; approximately 88% are singletons. The CDR3 spans 14 residues. Germline CDR1 and CDR2: MGHRA and YSYEKL. V was trimmed by 1 base and J by 4 bases, leaving 10 bases between them. This sequence was found in an adult in good health. Sequences were derived from peripheral blood, sampled on day 0 of AZD1222 vaccination. The genes are TRBV4-1 and TRBJ1-2, with D tentatively TRBD1 (5 bases). CDR3 in DNA: TGCGCCAGCAGCCAAGGGGGGTCCGGCTATGGCTACACCTTC. Its translation is CASSQGGSGYGYTF.